This is a list of T cell receptor beta chains from one sample in a study of shared clonotypes between healthy human individuals. Here immunoSEQ multiplex PCR was the method, and the copy in TCRdb shows in-frame clones only, minus some. Of about 2 million clones in the sample, about 95% are singletons; the top ten hold about 1.1%. The sequencing sample was made of naive CD8+ T cells sorted from blood. The receptors were sampled from a young man in good health. The CDR3 runs from the conserved cysteine through the conserved F or W. The order of the fields is CDR3 protein, CDR3 DNA, CDR3 length, J gene, D gene, clone size, V gene. D genes are given only for firm matches. The size field is filled for only some rows; it gives once, few, many or a size class.

CDR3: CASSELQGPGGGYTF
DNA: TGTGCCAGCAGTGAACTACAGGGCCCCGGTGGGGGCTACACCTTC
length: 15
J: TRBJ1-2
D: -
size: once
V: TRBV6-1

CDR3: CASSPSTGGGETQYF
DNA: TGTGCCAGCAGTCCCTCGACAGGGGGCGGGGAGACCCAGTACTTC
length: 15
J: TRBJ2-5
D: TRBD1
size: -
V: TRBV27

CDR3: CASGEGGRAYEQYF
DNA: TGTGCCAGCGGTGAAGGCGGGAGGGCCTACGAGCAGTACTTC
length: 14
J: TRBJ2-7
D: TRBD2
size: -
V: TRBV6-5

CDR3: CASSESGRDVDTQYF
DNA: TGTGCCAGCAGTGAGTCGGGAAGGGATGTTGATACGCAGTATTTT
length: 15
J: TRBJ2-3
D: -
size: -
V: TRBV9

CDR3: CASRPEGGEQFF
DNA: TGTGCCAGCAGGCCCGAGGGGGGAGAGCAGTTCTTC
length: 12
J: TRBJ2-1
D: -
size: -
V: TRBV5-6

CDR3: CASSDTGWGEKLFF
DNA: TGTGCCAGCAGTGACACAGGGTGGGGTGAAAAACTGTTTTTT
length: 14
J: TRBJ1-4
D: -
size: -
V: TRBV2

CDR3: CASLGYLKEQFF
DNA: TGTGCCAGCTTGGGGTATCTTAAGGAGCAGTTCTTC
length: 12
J: TRBJ2-1
D: -
size: -
V: TRBV11-2

CDR3: CASTQGSMNTEAFF
DNA: TGTGCCAGTACCCAGGGAAGCATGAACACTGAAGCTTTCTTT
length: 14
J: TRBJ1-1
D: -
size: -
V: TRBV19

CDR3: CASSRGSAPNQPQHF
DNA: TGTGCCAGCAGCCGCGGGTCCGCCCCAAATCAGCCCCAGCATTTT
length: 15
J: TRBJ1-5
D: -
size: -
V: TRBV5-6

CDR3: CASSGVLTGEENEKLFF
DNA: TGTGCCAGCAGCGGGGTTCTCACAGGGGAGGAGAATGAAAAACTGTTTTTT
length: 17
J: TRBJ1-4
D: TRBD1
size: -
V: TRBV7-9

CDR3: CASSQQGQGGQETQYF
DNA: TGCGCCAGCAGCCAACAGGGGCAGGGGGGGCAAGAGACCCAGTACTTC
length: 16
J: TRBJ2-5
D: -
size: -
V: TRBV4-1

CDR3: CASSKPTASSYEQYF
DNA: TGTGCCAGCAGTAAACCGACAGCCAGCTCCTACGAGCAGTACTTC
length: 15
J: TRBJ2-7
D: -
size: -
V: TRBV6-6

CDR3: CASSPRSGGSYEQYF
DNA: TGTGCCAGCAGTCCTCGGAGCGGGGGGTCCTACGAGCAGTACTTC
length: 15
J: TRBJ2-7
D: TRBD2
size: -
V: TRBV27

CDR3: CASSYSGGTYEQYF
DNA: TGCGCCAGCAGCTATAGCGGGGGGACCTACGAGCAGTACTTC
length: 14
J: TRBJ2-7
D: TRBD2
size: -
V: TRBV5-1

CDR3: CSVEAMSATGGSNEQYF
DNA: TGCAGCGTTGAAGCGATGAGTGCGACAGGGGGTAGCAACGAGCAGTACTTC
length: 17
J: TRBJ2-7
D: TRBD1
size: -
V: TRBV29-1

CDR3: CASRLLAGSSYNEQFF
DNA: TGTGCCAGCAGACTCCTAGCGGGGAGCTCCTACAATGAGCAGTTCTTC
length: 16
J: TRBJ2-1
D: TRBD2
size: -
V: TRBV28

CDR3: CASSPTGGGQVLNTANYEQYF
DNA: TGTGCCAGCAGCCCTACGGGAGGGGGACAGGTTCTTAATACAGCAAACTACGAGCAGTACTTC
length: 21
J: TRBJ2-7
D: -
size: -
V: TRBV4-2

CDR3: CASSLGYWEGPNTEAFF
DNA: TGTGCCAGCAGCTTAGGATATTGGGAGGGACCGAACACTGAAGCTTTCTTT
length: 17
J: TRBJ1-1
D: -
size: -
V: TRBV7-9

CDR3: CASSQDGAGTLNTQYF
DNA: TGCGCCAGCAGCCAAGATGGCGCCGGGACCCTTAATACGCAGTATTTT
length: 16
J: TRBJ2-3
D: -
size: -
V: TRBV4-3

CDR3: CASSVKWEETQYF
DNA: TGTGCCAGCAGTGTTAAGTGGGAAGAGACCCAGTACTTC
length: 13
J: TRBJ2-5
D: -
size: -
V: TRBV2

CDR3: CASRWTGGSTEAFF
DNA: TGTGCCAGCAGGTGGACAGGGGGTTCCACTGAAGCTTTCTTT
length: 14
J: TRBJ1-1
D: TRBD1
size: -
V: TRBV7-9

CDR3: CASSEGPGQNYGYTF
DNA: TGTGCCAGCAGTGAAGGTCCGGGACAGAACTATGGCTACACCTTC
length: 15
J: TRBJ1-2
D: TRBD1
size: -
V: TRBV2

CDR3: CASSNGDLPSYEQYF
DNA: TGCGCCAGCAGCAACGGGGATTTACCTTCCTACGAGCAGTACTTC
length: 15
J: TRBJ2-7
D: -
size: -
V: TRBV5-1

CDR3: CATTGAGELFF
DNA: TGTGCCACTACCGGAGCCGGGGAGCTGTTTTTT
length: 11
J: TRBJ2-2
D: -
size: -
V: TRBV2

CDR3: CASSEWWGTDLTDTQYF
DNA: TGCGCCAGCAGTGAGTGGTGGGGGACTGACCTCACAGATACGCAGTATTTT
length: 17
J: TRBJ2-3
D: -
size: -
V: TRBV10-2

CDR3: CAIRSRGPTYEQYF
DNA: TGTGCCATCCGGTCGCGGGGGCCGACCTACGAGCAGTACTTC
length: 14
J: TRBJ2-7
D: -
size: once
V: TRBV10-3

CDR3: CSVAGAPTGELFF
DNA: TGCAGCGTTGCAGGGGCACCGACCGGGGAGCTGTTTTTT
length: 13
J: TRBJ2-2
D: -
size: -
V: TRBV29-1

CDR3: CASSFPGTGDPGQYF
DNA: TGTGCCAGCAGCTTCCCCGGGACAGGGGACCCCGGGCAGTACTTC
length: 15
J: TRBJ2-7
D: TRBD1
size: -
V: TRBV11-2

CDR3: CASSLGGTDTQYF
DNA: TGTGCCAGCAGCTTAGGAGGCACAGATACGCAGTATTTT
length: 13
J: TRBJ2-3
D: -
size: -
V: TRBV7-6